This entry lists 5 T cell receptor beta chains sequenced from one sample in a study of T cells in Graves' hyperthyroidism and ophthalmopathy. Researchers took RNA transcripts and amplified the TCR beta CDR3 regions from them. The HTBI primer set was used in a first-round RT-PCR of the TCR CDR3. TCRdb reanalysed the multiplex PCR reads using MiXCR and keeps one entry per CDR3 protein. The table has around 300,000 distinct CDR3 sequences, about 15% seen once. The source material was blood. These receptors originate from a woman in her 50s with Graves' hyperthyroidism that later progressed to Graves' ophthalmopathy.

This sequence joins TRBV20-1 and TRBJ1-1, with D maybe TRBD1 (6 bases). Trimming removed 1 base from V and 2 bases from J, with 17 bases in between. The CDR3 extends over 16 amino acids. Germline lookup yields CDR1 DFQATT and CDR2 SNEGSKA (reference sequence). CDR3 coding DNA: TGCAGTGCTAGAGTTACGGGGGGGCGGCCTAACACTGAAGCTTTCTTT. As protein: CSARVTGGRPNTEAFF.

There are a few counts of this clonotype. A read error may produce the germline difference seen at one junction end. V is TRBV7-8 and J is TRBJ2-3, with D unclear. Germline V gene data show CDR1 as SGHVS and CDR2 as FQNEAQ. This CDR3 contains 17 residues. The DNA for the CDR3 is TGTGCCGGCAGCCCGAGAAAATACTCTCTCCGCGAAGATACGCAGTATTTT. Protein: CAGSPRKYSLREDTQYF.

In this sample, this clonotype turned up once. The rearrangement joins TRBV19 to TRBJ1-5; D uncertain. This CDR3 is 13 amino acids long. The germline V gene encodes CDR1 LNHDA and CDR2 SQIVND (reference sequence). V lost 6 bases to trimming and J lost 4 bases, with 10 bases between them. The CDR3 loop reads CASSPKLNQPQHF. CDR3 sequence (DNA): TGTGCCAGTAGCCCGAAGTTAAATCAGCCCCAGCATTTT.

This clonotype was recorded a few times. The V and J genes are TRBV25-1 and TRBJ1-5, with D tentatively TRBD1 (6 bases). Germline V gene data show CDR1 as MGHDK and CDR2 as SYGVNS. Trimming pared 1 base from V and 0 bases from J, leaving 19 bases between. The CDR3 sequence is 19 residues long. The CDR3 sequence is CASSEFDRTSIYSNQPQHF. The CDR3 nucleotides are TGTGCCAGCAGTGAATTCGACAGGACATCCATTTATAGCAATCAGCCCCAGCATTTT.

In its sample, this clonotype was seen many times. The J gene is TRBJ1-1, the V gene TRBV2; 8 bases line up with TRBD1. The V segment lost 4 bases and the J segment 7 bases; nucleotides outside the gene matches: 5. The germline gives CDR1 SNHLY, CDR2 FYNNEI. This CDR3 is 13 amino acids long. CDR3 in amino acids: CASSGPGGDEAFF. CDR3 bases: TGTGCCAGCAGTGGGCCAGGGGGCGATGAAGCTTTCTTT.